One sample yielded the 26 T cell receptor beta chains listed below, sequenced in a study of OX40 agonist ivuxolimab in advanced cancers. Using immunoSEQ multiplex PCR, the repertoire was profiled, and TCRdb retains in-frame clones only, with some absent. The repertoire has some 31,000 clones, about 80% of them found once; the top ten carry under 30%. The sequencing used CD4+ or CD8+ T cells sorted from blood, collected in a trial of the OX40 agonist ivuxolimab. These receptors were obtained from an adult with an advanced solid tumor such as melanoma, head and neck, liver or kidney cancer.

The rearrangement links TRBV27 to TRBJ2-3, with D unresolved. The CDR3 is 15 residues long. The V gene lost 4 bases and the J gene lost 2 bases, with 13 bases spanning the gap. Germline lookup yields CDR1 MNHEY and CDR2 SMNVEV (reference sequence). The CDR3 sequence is CASSYTPDYTDTQYF. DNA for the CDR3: TGTGCCAGCAGTTACACACCCGATTACACAGATACGCAGTATTTT.

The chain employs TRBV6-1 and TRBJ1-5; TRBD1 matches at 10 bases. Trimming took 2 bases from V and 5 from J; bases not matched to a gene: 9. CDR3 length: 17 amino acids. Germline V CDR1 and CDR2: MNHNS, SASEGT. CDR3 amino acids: CASSEKGQGTRYQPQHF. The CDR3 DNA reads TGTGCCAGCAGTGAAAAGGGACAGGGGACAAGGTATCAGCCCCAGCATTTT.

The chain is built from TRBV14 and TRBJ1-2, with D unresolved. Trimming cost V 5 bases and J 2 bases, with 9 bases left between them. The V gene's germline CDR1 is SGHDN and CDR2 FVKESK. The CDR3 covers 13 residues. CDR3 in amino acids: CASSFPINYGYTF. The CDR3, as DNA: TGTGCCAGCAGCTTTCCCATCAACTATGGCTACACCTTC.

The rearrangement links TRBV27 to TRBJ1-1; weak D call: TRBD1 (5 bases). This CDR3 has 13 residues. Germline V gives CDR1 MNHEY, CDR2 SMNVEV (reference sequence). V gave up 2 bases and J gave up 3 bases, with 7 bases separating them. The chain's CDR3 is CASSLKGDTEAFF. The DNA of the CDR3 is TGTGCCAGCAGTTTAAAAGGGGACACTGAAGCTTTCTTT.

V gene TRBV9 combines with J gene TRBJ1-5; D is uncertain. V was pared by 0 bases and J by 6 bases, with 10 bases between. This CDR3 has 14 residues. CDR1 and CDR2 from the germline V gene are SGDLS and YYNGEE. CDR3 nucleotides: TGTGCCAGCAGCGTAGCTGCGTGGGGTCAGCCCCAGCATTTT. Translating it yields CASSVAAWGQPQHF.

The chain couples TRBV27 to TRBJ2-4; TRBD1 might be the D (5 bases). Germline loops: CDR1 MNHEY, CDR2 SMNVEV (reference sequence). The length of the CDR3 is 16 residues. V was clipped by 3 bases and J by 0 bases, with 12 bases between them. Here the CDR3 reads CASSFLDSLAKNIQYF. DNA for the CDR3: TGTGCCAGCAGTTTCTTAGACAGTCTAGCCAAAAACATTCAGTACTTC.

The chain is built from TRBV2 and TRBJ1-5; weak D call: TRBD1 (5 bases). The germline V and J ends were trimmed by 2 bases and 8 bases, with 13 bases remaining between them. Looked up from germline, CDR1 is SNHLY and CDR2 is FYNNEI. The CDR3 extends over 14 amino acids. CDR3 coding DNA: TGTGCCAGCAGTGAATTTGGGGCAATTAAGCCCCAGCATTTT. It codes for CASSEFGAIKPQHF.

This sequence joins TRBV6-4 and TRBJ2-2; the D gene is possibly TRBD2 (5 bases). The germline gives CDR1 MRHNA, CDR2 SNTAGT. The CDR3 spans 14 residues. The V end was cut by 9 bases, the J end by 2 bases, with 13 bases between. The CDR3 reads CASQRETNTGELFF. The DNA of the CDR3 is TGTGCCAGTCAAAGGGAGACAAACACCGGGGAGCTGTTTTTT.

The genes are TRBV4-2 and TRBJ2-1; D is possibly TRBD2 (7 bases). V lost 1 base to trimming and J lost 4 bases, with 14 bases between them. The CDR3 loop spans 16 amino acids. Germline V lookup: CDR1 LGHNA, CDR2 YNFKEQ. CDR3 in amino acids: CASSQGGGARYNEQFF. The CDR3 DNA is TGTGCCAGCAGCCAAGGAGGGGGGGCACGGTACAATGAGCAGTTCTTC.

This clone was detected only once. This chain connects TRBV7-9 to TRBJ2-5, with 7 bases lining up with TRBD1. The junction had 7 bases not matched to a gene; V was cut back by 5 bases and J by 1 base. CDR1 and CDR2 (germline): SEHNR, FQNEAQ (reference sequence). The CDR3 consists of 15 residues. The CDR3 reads CASSQGGQFQETQYF. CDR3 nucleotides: TGTGCCAGCAGCCAAGGGGGACAGTTCCAAGAGACCCAGTACTTC.

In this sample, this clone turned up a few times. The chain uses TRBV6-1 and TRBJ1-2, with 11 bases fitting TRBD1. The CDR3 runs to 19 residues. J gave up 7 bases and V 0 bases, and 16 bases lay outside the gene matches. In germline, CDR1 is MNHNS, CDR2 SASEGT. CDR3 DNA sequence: TGTGCCAGCAGTGAAGCAAGCTTCCCGTTGGACAGGGGGCTGTTTGGCTACACCTTC. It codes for CASSEASFPLDRGLFGYTF.

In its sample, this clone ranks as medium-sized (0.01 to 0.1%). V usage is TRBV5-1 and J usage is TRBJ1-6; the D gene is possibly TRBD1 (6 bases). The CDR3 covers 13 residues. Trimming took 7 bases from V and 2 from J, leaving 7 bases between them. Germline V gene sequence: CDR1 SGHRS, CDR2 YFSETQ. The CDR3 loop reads CASGDTYNSPLHF. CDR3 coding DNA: TGCGCCAGCGGGGACACCTATAATTCACCCCTCCACTTT.

CDR3 amino acids: CASSEQDWSGYTF. DNA for the CDR3: TGTGCCAGCAGTGAACAGGATTGGAGCGGCTACACCTTC. The rearrangement joins TRBV2 to TRBJ1-2, with D hard to call. Germline lookup yields CDR1 SNHLY and CDR2 FYNNEI. Trimming removed 2 bases at V and 8 bases at J, with 12 bases between. CDR3 length: 13 residues.

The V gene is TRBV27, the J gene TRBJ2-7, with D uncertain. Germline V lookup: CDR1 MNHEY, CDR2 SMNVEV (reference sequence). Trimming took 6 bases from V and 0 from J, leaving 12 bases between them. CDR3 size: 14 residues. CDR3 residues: CASRRQESSYEQYF. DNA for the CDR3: TGTGCCAGCAGGCGGCAGGAGAGCTCCTACGAGCAGTACTTC.

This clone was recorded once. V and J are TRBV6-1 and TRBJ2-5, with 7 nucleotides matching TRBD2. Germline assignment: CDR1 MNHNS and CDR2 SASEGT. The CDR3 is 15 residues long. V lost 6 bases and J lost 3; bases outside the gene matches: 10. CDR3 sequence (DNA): TGTGCCAGCAGCCCCGGGACTACGCTAAAAGAGACCCAGTACTTC. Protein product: CASSPGTTLKETQYF.

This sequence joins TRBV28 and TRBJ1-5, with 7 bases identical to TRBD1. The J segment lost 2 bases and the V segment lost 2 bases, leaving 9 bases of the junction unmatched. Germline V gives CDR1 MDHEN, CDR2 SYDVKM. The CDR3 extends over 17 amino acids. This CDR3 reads CASSLRTGTVRNQPQHF. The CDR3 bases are TGTGCCAGCAGTTTAAGGACCGGGACAGTCCGCAATCAGCCCCAGCATTTT.

This CDR3 reads CASSEVGANTEAFF. The CDR3 coding sequence is TGTGCCAGCAGTGAAGTGGGGGCCAACACTGAAGCTTTCTTT. The chain has TRBV25-1 and TRBJ1-1; weak D call: TRBD1 (6 bases). V lost 2 bases and J 2 bases, leaving 9 bases between the germline ends. This CDR3 spans 14 amino acids. Germline V gene data show CDR1 as MGHDK and CDR2 as SYGVNS.

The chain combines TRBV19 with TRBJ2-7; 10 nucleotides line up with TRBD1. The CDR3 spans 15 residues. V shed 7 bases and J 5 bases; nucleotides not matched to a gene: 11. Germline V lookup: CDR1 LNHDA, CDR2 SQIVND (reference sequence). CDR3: CASTDMGGQGHEQYF. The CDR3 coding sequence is TGTGCCAGTACCGACATGGGGGGACAGGGGCACGAGCAGTACTTC.

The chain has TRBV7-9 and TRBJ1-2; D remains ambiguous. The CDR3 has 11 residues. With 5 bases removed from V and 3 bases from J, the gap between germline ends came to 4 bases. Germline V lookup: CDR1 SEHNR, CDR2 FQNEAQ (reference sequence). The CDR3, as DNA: TGTGCCAGCAGCGGACACTATGGCTACACCTTC. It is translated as CASSGHYGYTF.

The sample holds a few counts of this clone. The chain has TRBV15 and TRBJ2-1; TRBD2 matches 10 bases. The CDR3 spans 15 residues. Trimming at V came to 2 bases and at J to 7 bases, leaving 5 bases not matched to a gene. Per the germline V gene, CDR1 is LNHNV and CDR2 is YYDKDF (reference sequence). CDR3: CATSRTAGGLNEQFF. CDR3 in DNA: TGTGCCACCAGCAGAACAGCGGGGGGGCTGAATGAGCAGTTCTTC.

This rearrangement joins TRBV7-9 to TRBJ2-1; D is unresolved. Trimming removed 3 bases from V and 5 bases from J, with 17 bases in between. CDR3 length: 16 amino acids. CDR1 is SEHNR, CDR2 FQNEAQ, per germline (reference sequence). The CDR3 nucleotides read TGTGCCAGCAGCTTTGTCGCCCGGTTTTTTAACAATGAGCAGTTCTTC. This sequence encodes CASSFVARFFNNEQFF.

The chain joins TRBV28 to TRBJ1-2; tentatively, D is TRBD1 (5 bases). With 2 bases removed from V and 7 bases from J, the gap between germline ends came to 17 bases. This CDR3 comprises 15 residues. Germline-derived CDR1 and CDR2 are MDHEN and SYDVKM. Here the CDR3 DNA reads TGTGCCAGCAGTTTAGGTTGGGGCCGACTTGGTGGCTACACCTTC. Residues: CASSLGWGRLGGYTF.

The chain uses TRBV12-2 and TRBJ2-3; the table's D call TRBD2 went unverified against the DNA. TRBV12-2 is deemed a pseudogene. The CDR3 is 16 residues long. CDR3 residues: CASRFPRRGRVDTQYF. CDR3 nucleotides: TGTGCAAGTCGCTTCCCCAGGCGGGGGCGAGTAGATACGCAGTATTTT.

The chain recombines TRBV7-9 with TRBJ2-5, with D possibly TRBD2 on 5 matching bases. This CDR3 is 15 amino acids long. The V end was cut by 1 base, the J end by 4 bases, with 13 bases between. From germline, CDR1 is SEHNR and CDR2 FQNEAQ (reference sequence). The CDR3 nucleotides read TGTGCCAGCAGCTTAGGGTCTAGCCAGTCAGAGACCCAGTACTTC. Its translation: CASSLGSSQSETQYF.

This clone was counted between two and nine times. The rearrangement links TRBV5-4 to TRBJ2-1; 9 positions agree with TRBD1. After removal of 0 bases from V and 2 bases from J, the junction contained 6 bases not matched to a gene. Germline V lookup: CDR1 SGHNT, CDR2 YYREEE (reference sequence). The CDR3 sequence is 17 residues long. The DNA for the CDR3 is TGTGCCAGCAGCTTGGGCCCCCGGGACAGGGCCTACAATGAGCAGTTCTTC. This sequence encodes CASSLGPRDRAYNEQFF.

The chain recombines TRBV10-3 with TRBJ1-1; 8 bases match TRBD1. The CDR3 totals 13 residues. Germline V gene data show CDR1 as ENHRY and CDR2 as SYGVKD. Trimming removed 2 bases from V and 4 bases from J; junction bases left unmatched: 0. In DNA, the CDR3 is TGTGCCATCAGTGAGGGGACAGGCACTGAAGCTTTCTTT. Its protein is CAISEGTGTEAFF.